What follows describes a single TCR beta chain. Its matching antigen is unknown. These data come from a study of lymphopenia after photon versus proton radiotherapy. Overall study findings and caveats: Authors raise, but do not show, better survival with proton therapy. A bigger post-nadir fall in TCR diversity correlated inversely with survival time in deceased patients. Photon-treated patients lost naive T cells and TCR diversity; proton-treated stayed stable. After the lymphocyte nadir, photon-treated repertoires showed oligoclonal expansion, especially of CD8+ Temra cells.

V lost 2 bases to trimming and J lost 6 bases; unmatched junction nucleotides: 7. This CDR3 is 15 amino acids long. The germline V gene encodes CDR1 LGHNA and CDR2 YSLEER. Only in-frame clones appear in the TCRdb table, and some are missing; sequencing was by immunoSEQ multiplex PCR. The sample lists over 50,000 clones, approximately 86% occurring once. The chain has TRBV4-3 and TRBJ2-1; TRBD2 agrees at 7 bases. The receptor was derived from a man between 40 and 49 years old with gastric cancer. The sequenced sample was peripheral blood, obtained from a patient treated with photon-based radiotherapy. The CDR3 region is CASSQPGLQLNEQFF. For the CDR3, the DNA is TGCGCCAGCAGCCAACCGGGACTACAACTCAATGAGCAGTTCTTC.